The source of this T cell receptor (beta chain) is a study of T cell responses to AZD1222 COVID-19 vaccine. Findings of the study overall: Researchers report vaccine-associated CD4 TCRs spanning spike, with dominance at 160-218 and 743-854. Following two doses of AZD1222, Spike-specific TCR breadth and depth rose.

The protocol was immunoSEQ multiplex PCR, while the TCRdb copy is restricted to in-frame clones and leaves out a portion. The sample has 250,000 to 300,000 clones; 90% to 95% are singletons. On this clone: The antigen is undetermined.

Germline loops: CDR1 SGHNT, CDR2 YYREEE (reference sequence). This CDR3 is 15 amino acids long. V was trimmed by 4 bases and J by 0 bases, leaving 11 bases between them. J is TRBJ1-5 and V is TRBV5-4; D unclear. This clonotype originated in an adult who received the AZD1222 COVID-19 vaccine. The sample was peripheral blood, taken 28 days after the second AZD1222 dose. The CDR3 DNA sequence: TGTGCCAGCAGCCTTAACAGTGATAGCAATCAGCCCCAGCATTTT. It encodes CASSLNSDSNQPQHF.